These T cell receptor beta chains were read from a single sample in a study of T cells in Graves' hyperthyroidism and ophthalmopathy. MiXCR, run by TCRdb on the multiplex PCR reads, gives a single entry per CDR3 protein. The table includes under 400,000 distinct CDR3 sequences, roughly 13% detected once. The sequenced sample was blood. Source of these receptors: a young woman with Graves' hyperthyroidism. Each CDR3 is given with its conserved first and last residue. The order of the fields is V gene, J gene, D gene, clone size, CDR3 DNA, CDR3 protein. D genes are given only for firm matches. Clone sizes are shown as once, few or many counts, or a class when the clone is expanded.

TRBV12-3/TRBV12-4	TRBJ2-7	NA	many	TGTGCCAGCAGCCGAAATTCCTATCTGCGGGCTACCCCCTACGAGCAGTACTTC	CASSRNSYLRATPYEQYF
TRBV7-2	TRBJ2-5	NA	many	TGTGCCAGCAGCTCCCAGGGGATTTCTCAAGAGACCCAGTACTTC	CASSSQGISQETQYF
TRBV6-2/TRBV6-3	TRBJ2-7	NA	many	TGTGCCAGCAGTCCCTCCGGGACGTCCTATTCCTACGAGCAGTACTTC	CASSPSGTSYSYEQYF
TRBV2	TRBJ1-1	NA	many	TGTGCCAGCGAAAGGGGACAGAACACTGAAGCTTTCTTT	CASERGQNTEAFF
TRBV12-3/TRBV12-4	TRBJ2-5	NA	many	TGTGCCAGCGCCTGGGAGACCCAGTACTTC	CASAWETQYF
TRBV13	TRBJ2-7	NA	many	TGTGCCAGCAGCCCCCCGGTCGGCGAGCAGTACTTC	CASSPPVGEQYF
TRBV11-2	TRBJ2-1	NA	many	TGTGCCAGCAGCCTCGGGGGAAGCTCCTACAATGAGCAGTTCTTC	CASSLGGSSYNEQFF
TRBV9	TRBJ2-5	TRBD1	few	TGTGCCAGCAGCGTAGGTGGACAGGGGGCGGCGGAGACCCAGTACTTC	CASSVGGQGAAETQYF
TRBV2	TRBJ2-1	TRBD2	many	TGTGCCAGCAGTGTAGATAGCGGGAGCTCCTACAATGAGCAGTTCTTC	CASSVDSGSSYNEQFF
TRBV7-2	TRBJ2-7	TRBD2	many	TGTGCCAGCAGCTTAGTGGGGACTACCGTCTCCTACGAGCAGTACTTC	CASSLVGTTVSYEQYF
TRBV28	TRBJ1-2	NA	many	TGTGCCAGCAGCCCTGCCCCGGACGGAGGCTATGGCTACACCTTC	CASSPAPDGGYGYTF
TRBV7-6	TRBJ1-1	NA	many	TGTGCCAGCAGCTTAGCCTGGACAGAAAAGGAAACTGAAGCTTTCTTT	CASSLAWTEKETEAFF